These 18 T cell receptor beta chains share one sample of origin, sequenced in a study of blood T cells in healthy people across ages. A second PCR, run for about 7 to 11 cycles, used a sample-barcoded 5' primer plus a J-beta primer mix. TCRdb redid the calling of the 5' RACE reads with MiXCR, one entry per CDR3 protein. The sample has over 600,000 distinct CDR3 sequences, around 50% seen once. The sequencing sample was made of blood. These receptors all come from a man aged 80 or over in good health.

This clonotype was seen only a few times. The gene calls are TRBV10-3 and TRBJ1-2; perhaps TRBD1 as D (5 bases). Trimming took 7 bases from V and 8 from J, leaving 29 bases between them. The V gene's germline CDR1 is ENHRY and CDR2 SYGVKD. This CDR3 region has 17 residues. This CDR3 reads CAINGRDGELQPLGYTF. The CDR3 region has the DNA TGTGCCATCAACGGCCGGGACGGCGAACTCCAACCCCTAGGCTACACCTTC.

The V and J genes are TRBV4-1 and TRBJ1-1; no definite D call. The CDR3 runs to 16 residues. Germline V gene lookup returns CDR1 MGHRA and CDR2 YSYEKL. V was shortened by 1 base and J by 1 base, with 13 bases between the two germline ends. The CDR3 loop reads CASSQVPRLANTEAFF. The DNA for the CDR3 is TGCGCCAGCAGCCAAGTGCCTCGGCTTGCGAACACTGAAGCTTTCTTT.

J is TRBJ2-7 and V is TRBV25-1; D unclear. This CDR3 has 14 residues. Germline lookup yields CDR1 MGHDK and CDR2 SYGVNS. V lost 2 bases, J lost 0 bases, and 8 bases lay in between. The CDR3 is CASSETFSSYEQYF. CDR3 sequence (DNA): TGTGCCAGCAGTGAAACCTTCAGCTCCTACGAGCAGTACTTC.

This chain uses TRBV7-2 with TRBJ2-5; possible D gene TRBD2, 6 bases. Trimming removed 5 bases at V and 0 bases at J, with 13 bases between. CDR1 and CDR2 (germline): SGHTA, FQGNSA. CDR3 length: 15 amino acids. The CDR3 loop reads CASSQRLVDQETQYF. The CDR3 DNA is TGTGCCAGCAGCCAAAGACTAGTAGACCAAGAGACCCAGTACTTC.

This clonotype was observed once. The CDR3 spells CASSYSGNQQFF. CDR3 in DNA: TGTGCCAGCAGTTACTCGGGGAACCAGCAGTTCTTC. The chain joins TRBV6-6 to TRBJ2-1; no definite D call. The ends were cut back, 0 bases at V and 11 bases at J, with 8 bases in the middle. The CDR3 runs 12 residues. Germline lookup yields CDR1 MNHNY and CDR2 SVGAGI (reference sequence).

V usage is TRBV6-5 and J usage is TRBJ1-2; 7 bases line up with TRBD1. The CDR3 runs 13 residues. V lost 5 bases and J lost 9; bases outside the gene matches: 9. Per germline, CDR1 MNHEY and CDR2 SVGAGI. The CDR3 nucleotides are TGTGCCAGCAGTCGGGACAGAGAAGGTAGCTACACCTTC. It is translated as CASSRDREGSYTF.

The chain recombines TRBV4-2 with TRBJ1-1, with D hard to call. CDR1 and CDR2 from the germline V gene are LGHNA and YNFKEQ. Trimming shortened V by 0 bases and J by 4 bases, and 6 bases separated the two germline ends. This CDR3 region has 13 residues. The DNA of the CDR3 is TGTGCCAGCAGCCAAGATGGCAGCACTGAAGCTTTCTTT. As protein: CASSQDGSTEAFF.

The count of this clonotype is one. V gene TRBV20-1 combines with J gene TRBJ2-7; 8 bases line up with TRBD2. TRBJ2-5 matches the DNA end more closely, so the J call is doubtful. Germline loops: CDR1 DFQATT, CDR2 SNEGSKA (reference sequence). The CDR3 loop spans 12 amino acids. CDR3 region: CSASPSGQTQYF. The CDR3, as DNA: TGCAGTGCTAGCCCTAGCGGGCAGACCCAGTACTTC.

The table lists this clonotype with many counts. The chain is built from TRBV12-3 or TRBV12-4 and TRBJ2-5; 8 nucleotides agree with TRBD1. V gave up 5 bases and J gave up 1 base; unmatched junction bases: 6. The CDR3 consists of 15 residues. The DNA for the CDR3 is TGTGCCAGCAGTAAAACCACAGGGGGCCAAGAGACCCAGTACTTC. Protein sequence: CASSKTTGGQETQYF.

J is TRBJ2-7 and V is TRBV7-2, with 7 nucleotides matching TRBD1. Germline V gives CDR1 SGHTA, CDR2 FQGNSA. The CDR3 sequence is 15 residues long. The J segment lost 3 bases and the V segment lost 4 bases, leaving 9 bases of the junction unmatched. CDR3 sequence reads: CASSYLGGQVYEQYF. The CDR3 nucleotides are TGTGCCAGCAGCTACTTAGGTGGACAGGTCTACGAGCAGTACTTC.

Comments on this clonotype: A read error may account for a junction end that differs from germline. The chain combines TRBV25-1 with TRBJ1-6; TRBD1 aligns across 8 bases. The CDR3 extends over 13 amino acids. The germline gives CDR1 MGHDK, CDR2 SYGVNS. The CDR3 is CARRGQGNSPLHF. The CDR3 nucleotides read TGTGCCCGCAGAGGACAGGGAAATTCACCCCTCCACTTT.

The rearrangement uses TRBV14 and TRBJ1-6; 8 nucleotides match TRBD1. This CDR3 comprises 15 residues. Germline V CDR1 and CDR2: SGHDN, FVKESK. Germline trimming cut 2 bases from V and 4 bases from J; bases unmatched to any gene: 1. The CDR3 sequence: CASSQRTGYNSPLHF. The CDR3 DNA reads TGTGCCAGCAGCCAACGGACAGGGTATAATTCACCCCTCCACTTT. The full variable domain, with the rest looked up from reference TRBV14 and TRBJ1-6, is EAGVTQFPSHSVIEKGQTVTLRCDPISGHDNLYWYRRVMGKEIKFLLHFVKESKQDESGMPNNRFLAERTGGTYSTLKVQPAELEDSGVYFCASSQRTGYNSPLHFGNGTRLTVT.

This sequence joins TRBV12-3 or TRBV12-4 and TRBJ2-7; D unresolved. The J call may be wrong; the DNA end is better matched by TRBJ2-5. CDR3 length: 14 amino acids. The CDR3 protein is CASSLMMGIQTQYF. CDR3 in DNA: TGTGCCAGCAGTTTAATGATGGGGATTCAGACCCAGTACTTC.

This clonotype showed up just a few times. This rearrangement joins TRBV28 to TRBJ2-3; D gene ambiguous. Trimming cost V 5 bases and J 5 bases, with 17 bases left between them. CDR3 length: 15 residues. CDR1 and CDR2 (germline): MDHEN, SYDVKM. DNA for the CDR3: TGTGCCAGCAGTGAATCAACCGGTTTTGGAGATACGCAGTATTTT. Translated, it gives CASSESTGFGDTQYF.

This clonotype was seen just once. The V and J genes are TRBV4-1 and TRBJ2-1; TRBD1 is a possible D gene (6 bases). The CDR3 sequence is 14 residues long. Trimming shortened V by 7 bases and J by 7 bases, and 17 bases separated the two germline ends. CDR1 and CDR2 (germline): MGHRA, YSYEKL. CDR3 bases: TGCGCCAGCAACCTCACAGGGATTCCGAATGAGCAGTTCTTC. Protein product: CASNLTGIPNEQFF.

This clonotype was seen more than once but under ten times. The genes are TRBV11-3 and TRBJ2-1; weak D call: TRBD2 (6 bases). The CDR3 totals 15 residues. Germline loops: CDR1 SGHNT, CDR2 YENEEA. V was pared by 5 bases and J by 0 bases, with 11 bases between. The CDR3 protein is CASSPRGNSYNEQFF. CDR3 coding DNA: TGTGCCAGCAGCCCCCGGGGGAACTCCTACAATGAGCAGTTCTTC.

The V call is TRBV19, the J call TRBJ2-5, with 9 bases lining up with TRBD2. The DNA end lines up better with TRBJ2-7; the J call may be wrong. Germline lookup yields CDR1 LNHDA and CDR2 SQIVND (reference sequence). The CDR3 spans 15 residues. The CDR3 DNA follows: TGTGCCAATACTGAGAGCGGGAGGCCCTCCTACGAGCAGTACTTC. Its translation: CANTESGRPSYEQYF.

This clonotype turned up a few times. The V gene is TRBV6-5, the J gene TRBJ2-3; D remains unclear. Germline values: CDR1 MNHEY, CDR2 SVGAGI. Trimming stripped 2 bases from V and 4 bases from J, with 7 bases between. The CDR3 consists of 13 residues. In DNA, the CDR3 is TGTGCCAGCAGTTACGCGCGAGCAGATACGCAGTATTTT. Translation: CASSYARADTQYF.